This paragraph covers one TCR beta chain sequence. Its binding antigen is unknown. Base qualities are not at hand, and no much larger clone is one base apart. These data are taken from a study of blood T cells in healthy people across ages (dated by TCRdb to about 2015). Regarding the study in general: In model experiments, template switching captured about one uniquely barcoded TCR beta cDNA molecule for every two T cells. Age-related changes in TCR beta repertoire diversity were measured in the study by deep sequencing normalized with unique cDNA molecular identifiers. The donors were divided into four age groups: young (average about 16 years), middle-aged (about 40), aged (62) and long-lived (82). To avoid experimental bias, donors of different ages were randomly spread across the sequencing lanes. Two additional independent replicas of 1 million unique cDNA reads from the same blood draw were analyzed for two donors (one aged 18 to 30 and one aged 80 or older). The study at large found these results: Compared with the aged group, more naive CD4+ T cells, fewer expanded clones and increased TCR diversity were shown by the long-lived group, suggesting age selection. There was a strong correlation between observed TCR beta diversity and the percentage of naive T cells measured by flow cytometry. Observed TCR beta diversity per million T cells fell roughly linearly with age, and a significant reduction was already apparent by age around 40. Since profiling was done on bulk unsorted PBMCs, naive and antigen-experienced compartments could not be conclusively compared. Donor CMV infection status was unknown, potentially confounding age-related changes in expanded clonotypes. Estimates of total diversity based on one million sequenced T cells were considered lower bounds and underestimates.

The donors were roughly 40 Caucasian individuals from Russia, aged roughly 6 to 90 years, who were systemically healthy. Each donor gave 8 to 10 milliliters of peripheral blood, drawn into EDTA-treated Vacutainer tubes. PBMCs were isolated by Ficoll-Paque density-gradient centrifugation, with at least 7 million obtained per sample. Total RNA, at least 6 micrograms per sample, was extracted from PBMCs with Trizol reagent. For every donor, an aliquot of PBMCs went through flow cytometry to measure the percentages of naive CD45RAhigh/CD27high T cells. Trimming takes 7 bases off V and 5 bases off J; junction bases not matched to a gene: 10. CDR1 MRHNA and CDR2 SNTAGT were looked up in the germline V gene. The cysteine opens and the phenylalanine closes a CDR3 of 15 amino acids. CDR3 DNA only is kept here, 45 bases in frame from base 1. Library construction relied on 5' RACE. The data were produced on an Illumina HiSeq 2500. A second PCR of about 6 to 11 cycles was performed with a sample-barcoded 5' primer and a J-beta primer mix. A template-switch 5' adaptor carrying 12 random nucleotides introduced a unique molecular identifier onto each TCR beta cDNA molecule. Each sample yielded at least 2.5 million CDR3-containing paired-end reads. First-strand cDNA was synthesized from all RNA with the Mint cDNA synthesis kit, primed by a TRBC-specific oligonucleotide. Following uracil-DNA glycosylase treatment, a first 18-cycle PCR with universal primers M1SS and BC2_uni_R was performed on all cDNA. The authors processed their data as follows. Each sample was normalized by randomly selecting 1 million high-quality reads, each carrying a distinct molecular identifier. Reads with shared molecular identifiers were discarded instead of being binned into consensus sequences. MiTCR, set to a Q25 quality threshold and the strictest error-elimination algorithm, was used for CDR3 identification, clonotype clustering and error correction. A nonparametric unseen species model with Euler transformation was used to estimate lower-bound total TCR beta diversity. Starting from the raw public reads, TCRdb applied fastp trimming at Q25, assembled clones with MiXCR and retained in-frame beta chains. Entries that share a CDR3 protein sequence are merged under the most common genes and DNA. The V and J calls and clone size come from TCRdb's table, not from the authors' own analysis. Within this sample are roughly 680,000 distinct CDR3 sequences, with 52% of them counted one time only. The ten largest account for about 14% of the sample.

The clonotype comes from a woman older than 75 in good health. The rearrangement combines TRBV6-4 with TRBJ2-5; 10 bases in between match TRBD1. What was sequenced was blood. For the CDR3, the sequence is CASTEETGGLETQYF. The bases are TGTGCCAGCACCGAGGAGACAGGGGGCTTGGAGACCCAGTACTTC.